Listed here are 4 T cell receptor beta chains from one sample, sequenced in a study of blood T cells in healthy people across ages. For the second PCR, which ran for 7 to 11 cycles, a sample-barcoded 5' primer and a J-beta primer mix were used. TCRdb reprocessed the 5' RACE reads via MiXCR and lists one record per CDR3 protein. Found here are more than 500,000 distinct CDR3 sequences, about a quarter of them singletons; the top ten hold approximately 3.3%. The same sample was also studied in work on T cells of mothers and their children.

The sequenced sample was blood. These receptors all come from a boy younger than 10 in good health.

J is TRBJ2-1 and V is TRBV29-1; D may be TRBD1 (6 bases). CDR3 length: 13 residues. The V end lost 8 bases, the J end lost 2 bases, and 13 bases lay between the germline ends. Per the germline V gene, CDR1 is SQVTM and CDR2 is ANQGSEA. CDR3 amino acids: CSFQGRPYNEQFF. The CDR3 DNA reads as TGCAGCTTTCAGGGGAGACCCTACAATGAGCAGTTCTTC.

This chain uses TRBV15 with TRBJ2-5; no reliable D call. The CDR3 is 16 residues long. Per germline, CDR1 LNHNV and CDR2 YYDKDF (reference sequence). The ends were cut back, 3 bases at V and 0 bases at J, with 14 bases in the middle. The DNA for the CDR3 is TGTGCCACCAGCAGCGTTGGAGAAGGGTACCAAGAGACCCAGTACTTC. Its protein product is CATSSVGEGYQETQYF.

V is TRBV27 and J is TRBJ1-6, with D unresolved. Germline V lookup: CDR1 MNHEY, CDR2 SMNVEV (reference sequence). The ends were cut back, 0 bases at V and 7 bases at J, with 7 bases in the middle. This CDR3 comprises 14 residues. This chain's CDR3 is CASSLSGDNSPLHF. The CDR3 bases are TGTGCCAGCAGTTTATCCGGCGACAATTCACCCCTCCACTTT.

The chain recombines TRBV12-3 or TRBV12-4 with TRBJ2-1; D is unresolved. V gave up 6 bases and J gave up 12 bases, with 12 bases separating them. The CDR3 sequence is 11 residues long. The CDR3 region is CASSLASPQFF. CDR3 nucleotides: TGTGCCAGCAGCCTGGCCTCTCCGCAGTTCTTC.